A selection of T cell receptor beta chains follows, all from one sample in a study of shared clonotypes between healthy human individuals. Measured with immunoSEQ multiplex PCR; TCRdb has only the in-frame clones, and not every one. The table has hundreds of thousands of clones, approximately 75% seen once; the top ten hold 1.5% to 2%. Input material: memory CD4+ T cells sorted from blood. The receptor source for this set is a woman aged 30 to 39 in good health. Each CDR3 is given with its conserved first and last residue. D genes are given only for firm matches. Not all rows give a size; the values are once, few, many and, for expanded clones, a class.

NA NA TRBJ2-5 TRBV2 CATGPGLQETQYF TGTGCCACCGGCCCGGGACTTCAAGAGACCCAGTACTTC
NA TRBD2 TRBJ2-7 TRBV18 CASSPYIAGGMADEQYF TGTGCCAGCTCACCCTACATAGCGGGAGGGATGGCGGACGAGCAGTACTTC
NA NA TRBJ1-5 TRBV7-9 CASSLKKTSGGQPQHF TGTGCCAGCAGCTTAAAAAAGACCAGTGGGGGTCAGCCCCAGCATTTT
NA NA TRBJ2-1 TRBV6-5 CASGLTESSYNEQFF TGTGCCAGCGGGCTGACTGAAAGCTCCTACAATGAGCAGTTCTTC
NA TRBD2 TRBJ2-3 TRBV5-1 CASSPVKAGTNTDTQYF TGCGCCAGCAGCCCAGTCAAAGCCGGGACTAACACAGATACGCAGTATTTT
NA TRBD1 TRBJ2-7 TRBV10-3 CAIKLQGDEQYF TGTGCCATCAAGTTGCAGGGGGACGAGCAGTACTTC
many NA TRBJ2-3 TRBV5-6 CASSSGFWVRDLTDTQYF TGTGCCAGCAGCTCCGGTTTCTGGGTGCGGGACCTCACAGATACGCAGTATTTT
NA NA TRBJ2-7 TRBV28 CASRVGGQTYEQYF TGTGCCAGCAGGGTCGGGGGGCAGACCTACGAGCAGTACTTC
NA NA TRBJ2-7 TRBV5-6 CASSQRPKSEQYF TGTGCCAGCAGCCAAAGACCTAAAAGCGAGCAGTACTTC
once TRBD1 TRBJ2-2 TRBV5-1 CASSWDRANTGELFF TGCGCCAGCAGCTGGGACAGGGCGAACACCGGGGAGCTGTTTTTT
NA TRBD2 TRBJ2-1 TRBV9 CASSAQAGGPDNEQFF TGTGCCAGCAGCGCCCAAGCGGGAGGGCCGGACAATGAGCAGTTCTTC
NA NA TRBJ2-7 TRBV14 CASSQAGVSEQYF TGTGCCAGCAGCCAAGCCGGGGTGAGCGAGCAGTACTTC
NA TRBD1 TRBJ1-4 TRBV25-1 CASSASQGANEKLFF TGTGCCAGCAGTGCCTCACAGGGGGCTAATGAAAAACTGTTTTTT
NA NA TRBJ2-5 TRBV19 CASSITWTATKETQYF TGTGCCAGTAGTATCACCTGGACAGCCACTAAAGAGACCCAGTACTTC
few TRBD1 TRBJ1-4 TRBV18 CASSLSTGGNEKLFF TGTGCCAGCTCACTATCGACAGGGGGGAATGAAAAACTGTTTTTT
NA NA TRBJ1-2 TRBV30 CAWQRAGYGYTF TGTGCCTGGCAAAGGGCAGGCTATGGCTACACCTTC
NA NA TRBJ2-2 TRBV18 CASSPAWEAGELFF TGTGCCAGCTCACCAGCTTGGGAGGCCGGGGAGCTGTTTTTT
NA TRBD1 TRBJ2-7 TRBV14 CASSQGGLGQVRYEQYF TGTGCCAGCAGCCAAGGCGGGCTGGGACAGGTTCGCTACGAGCAGTACTTC
NA NA TRBJ2-3 TRBV28 CASSFSSQASTDTQYF TGTGCCAGCAGTTTTTCTTCACAGGCCAGCACAGATACGCAGTATTTT
NA NA TRBJ1-5 TRBV7-2 CASSLLDTHSNQPQHF TGTGCCAGCAGCTTACTGGACACCCATAGCAATCAGCCCCAGCATTTT
NA TRBD1 TRBJ1-5 TRBV19 CASSIDALDRGRQPQHF TGTGCCAGTAGTATAGATGCCCTGGACAGGGGCAGACAGCCCCAGCATTTT
NA NA TRBJ2-7 TRBV6-5 CASSRGRLSSYEQYF TGTGCCAGCAGTCGGGGGCGGCTTTCCTCCTACGAGCAGTACTTC
NA NA TRBJ1-5 TRBV6-6 CASSYDSNQPQHF TGTGCCAGCAGTTACGACAGCAATCAGCCCCAGCATTTT
few NA TRBJ1-1 TRBV13 CASSRGRPVNTEAFF TGTGCCAGCAGCCGGGGCCGACCTGTGAACACTGAAGCTTTCTTT
few TRBD2 TRBJ2-2 TRBV28 CASIQSGGGTGELFF TGTGCCAGCATTCAAAGCGGGGGCGGGACCGGGGAGCTGTTTTTT
NA NA TRBJ1-3 TRBV25-1 CASSDSVSSGNTIYF TGTGCCAGCAGTGATTCTGTGAGCTCTGGAAACACCATATATTTT
NA NA TRBJ2-5 TRBV28 CASSLGGFGETQYF TGTGCCAGCAGTTTAGGGGGGTTTGGAGAGACCCAGTACTTC
NA NA TRBJ2-2 TRBV5-6 CASSTRSDITGELFF TGTGCCAGCTCTACTCGGAGCGACATAACCGGGGAGCTGTTTTTT
few NA TRBJ1-4 TRBV7-2 CASSPRAGPINEKLFF TGTGCCAGCAGCCCACGCGCAGGGCCCATTAATGAAAAACTGTTTTTT
few TRBD2 TRBJ2-3 TRBV10-3 CAAALAGTDTQYF TGTGCCGCCGCACTAGCGGGGACAGATACGCAGTATTTT
NA TRBD1 TRBJ1-3 TRBV15 CATSRRASDRGQGNTIYF TGTGCCACCAGCAGAAGGGCCTCGGACAGGGGGCAAGGAAACACCATATATTTT
NA TRBD1 TRBJ1-2 TRBV7-2 CASGSNRGNYGYTF TGTGCCAGCGGATCCAACAGGGGGAACTATGGCTACACCTTC
NA NA TRBJ1-4 TRBV28 CASGRGTNEKLFF TGTGCCAGCGGGAGGGGGACTAATGAAAAACTGTTTTTT
NA NA TRBJ1-3 TRBV6-5 CASSSSWSSGNTIYF TGTGCCAGCAGCTCAAGTTGGAGCTCTGGAAACACCATATATTTT
many NA TRBJ1-3 TRBV10-3 CATADLVNSGNTIYF TGTGCCACCGCTGACTTAGTAAACTCTGGAAACACCATATATTTT
NA NA TRBJ1-1 TRBV11-2 CASSQGKGRVVGPDEAFF TGTGCCAGCAGCCAGGGTAAAGGGCGGGTGGTCGGGCCGGATGAAGCTTTCTTT
many NA TRBJ1-5 TRBV27 CASSWRGGGNQPQHF TGTGCCAGCAGTTGGCGGGGGGGTGGCAATCAGCCCCAGCATTTT
NA NA TRBJ2-3 TRBV4-1 CASSQVRSTDTQYF TGCGCCAGCAGCCAAGTCCGGAGCACAGATACGCAGTATTTT
NA NA TRBJ1-3 TRBV11-1 CASSLGPEGIYF TGTGCCAGCAGCTTAGGGCCCGAGGGCATATATTTT
NA NA TRBJ2-2 TRBV5-1 CASSSRGGRGNTGELFF TGCGCCAGCAGCTCCCGAGGGGGGCGGGGGAACACCGGGGAGCTGTTTTTT
NA NA TRBJ2-5 TRBV5-1 CASTWRVQETQYF TGCGCCAGCACATGGCGGGTACAAGAGACCCAGTACTTC
NA TRBD2 TRBJ2-7 TRBV7-9 CASSSRLAGYEQYF TGTGCCAGCAGCTCCCGACTAGCGGGCTACGAGCAGTACTTC
once NA TRBJ2-2 TRBV11-2 CASSLVRVRTGELFF TGTGCCAGCAGCTTAGTTAGGGTTCGGACCGGGGAGCTGTTTTTT
NA TRBD2 TRBJ2-7 TRBV25-1 CASSFFAGGDEQYF TGTGCCAGCAGTTTTTTCGCGGGAGGGGACGAGCAGTACTTC
NA NA TRBJ2-6 TRBV4-1 CASSQSGWGAPGANVLTF TGCGCCAGCAGCCAAAGCGGCTGGGGGGCGCCCGGGGCCAACGTCCTGACTTTC
NA NA TRBJ2-7 TRBV19 CASSIKGGITPYEQYF TGTGCCAGTAGTATCAAAGGCGGGATTACACCCTACGAGCAGTACTTC
NA NA TRBJ1-4 TRBV11-3 CASSWFQGLATNEKLFF TGTGCCAGCAGCTGGTTTCAGGGATTAGCAACTAATGAAAAACTGTTTTTT
NA TRBD2 TRBJ2-7 TRBV5-4 CASSLGPSGGPYEQYF TGTGCCAGCAGCTTGGGACCTAGCGGAGGGCCCTACGAGCAGTACTTC